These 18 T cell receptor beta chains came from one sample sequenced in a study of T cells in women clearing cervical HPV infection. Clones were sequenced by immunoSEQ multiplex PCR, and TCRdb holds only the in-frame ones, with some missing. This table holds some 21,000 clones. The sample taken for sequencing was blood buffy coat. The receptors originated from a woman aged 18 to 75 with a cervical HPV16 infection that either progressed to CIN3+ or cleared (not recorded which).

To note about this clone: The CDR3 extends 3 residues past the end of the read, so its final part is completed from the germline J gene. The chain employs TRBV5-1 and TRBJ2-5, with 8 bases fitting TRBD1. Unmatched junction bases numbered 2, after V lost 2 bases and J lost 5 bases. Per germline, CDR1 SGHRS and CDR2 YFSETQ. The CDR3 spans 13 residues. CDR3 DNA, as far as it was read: TGCGCCAGCAGCTTAACAGGGGGGGAGACC. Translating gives CASSLTGGET. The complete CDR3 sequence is CASSLTGGETQYF.

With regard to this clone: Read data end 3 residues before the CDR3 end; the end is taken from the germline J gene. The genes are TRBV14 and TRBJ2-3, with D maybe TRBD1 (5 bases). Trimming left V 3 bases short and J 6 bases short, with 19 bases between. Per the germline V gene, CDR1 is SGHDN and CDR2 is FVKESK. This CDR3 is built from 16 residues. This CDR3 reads CASSHQHLPRADTQYF. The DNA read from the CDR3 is TGTGCCAGCAGCCACCAACACTTACCCAGGGCGGATACG.

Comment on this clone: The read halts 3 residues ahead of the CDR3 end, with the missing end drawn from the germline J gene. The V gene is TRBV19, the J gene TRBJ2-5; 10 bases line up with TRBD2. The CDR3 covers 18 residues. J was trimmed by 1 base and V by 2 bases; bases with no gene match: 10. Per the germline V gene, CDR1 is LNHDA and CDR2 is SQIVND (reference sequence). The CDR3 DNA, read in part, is TGTGCCAGTAGTATAAAACGGAGGACTAGCGGAACCCAAGAGACC. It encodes CASSIKRRTSGTQET. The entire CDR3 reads CASSIKRRTSGTQETQYF.

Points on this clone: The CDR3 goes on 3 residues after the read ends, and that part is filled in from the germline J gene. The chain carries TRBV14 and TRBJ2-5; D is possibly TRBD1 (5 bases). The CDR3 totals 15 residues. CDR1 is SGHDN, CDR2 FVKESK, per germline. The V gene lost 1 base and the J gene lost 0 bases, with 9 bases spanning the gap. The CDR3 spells CASSQGTYHQETQYF. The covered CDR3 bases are TGTGCCAGCAGCCAAGGGACATACCACCAAGAGACC.

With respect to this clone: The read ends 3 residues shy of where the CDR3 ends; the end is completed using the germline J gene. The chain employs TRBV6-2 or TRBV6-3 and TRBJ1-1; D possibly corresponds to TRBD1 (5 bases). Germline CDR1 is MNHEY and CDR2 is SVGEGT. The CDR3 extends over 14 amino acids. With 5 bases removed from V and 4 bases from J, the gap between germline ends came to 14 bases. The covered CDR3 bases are TGTGCCAGCAGTGGTCACGCGGGGGGCACTGAA. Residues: CASSGHAGGTE. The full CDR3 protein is CASSGHAGGTEAFF.

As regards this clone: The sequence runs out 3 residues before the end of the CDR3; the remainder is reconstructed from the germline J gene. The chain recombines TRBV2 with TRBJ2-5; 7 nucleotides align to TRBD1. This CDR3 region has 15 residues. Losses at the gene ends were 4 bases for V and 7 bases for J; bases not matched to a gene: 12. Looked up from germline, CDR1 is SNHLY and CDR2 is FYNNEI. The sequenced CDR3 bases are TGTGCCAGCAGTGGACCCGGGACAGAAGTCGGGACC. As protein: CASSGPGTEVGT. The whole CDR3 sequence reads CASSGPGTEVGTQYF.

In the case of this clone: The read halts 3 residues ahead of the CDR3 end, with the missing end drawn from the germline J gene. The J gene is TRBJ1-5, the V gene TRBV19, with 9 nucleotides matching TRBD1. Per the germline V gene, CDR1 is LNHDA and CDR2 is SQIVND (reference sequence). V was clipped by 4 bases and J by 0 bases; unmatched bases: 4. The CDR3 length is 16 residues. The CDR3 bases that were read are TGTGCCAGTAGTACACAGGGGGCTATTAGCAATCAGCCC. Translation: CASSTQGAISNQP. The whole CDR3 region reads CASSTQGAISNQPQHF.

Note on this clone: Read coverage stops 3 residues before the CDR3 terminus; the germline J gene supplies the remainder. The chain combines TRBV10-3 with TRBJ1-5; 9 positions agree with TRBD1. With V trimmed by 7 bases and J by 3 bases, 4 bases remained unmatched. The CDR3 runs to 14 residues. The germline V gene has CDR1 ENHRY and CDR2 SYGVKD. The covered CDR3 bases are TGTGCCATCAAGGACAGGGGCCCCAATCAGCCC. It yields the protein CAIKDRGPNQP. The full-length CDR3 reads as CAIKDRGPNQPQHF.

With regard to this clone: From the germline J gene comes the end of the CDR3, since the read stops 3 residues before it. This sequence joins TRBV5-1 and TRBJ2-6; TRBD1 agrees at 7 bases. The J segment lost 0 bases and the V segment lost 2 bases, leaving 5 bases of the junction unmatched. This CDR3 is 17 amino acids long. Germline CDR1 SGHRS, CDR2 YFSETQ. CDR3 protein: CASSLRGQVSGANVLTF. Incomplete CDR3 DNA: TGCGCCAGCAGCTTAAGGGGGCAGGTCTCTGGGGCCAACGTC.

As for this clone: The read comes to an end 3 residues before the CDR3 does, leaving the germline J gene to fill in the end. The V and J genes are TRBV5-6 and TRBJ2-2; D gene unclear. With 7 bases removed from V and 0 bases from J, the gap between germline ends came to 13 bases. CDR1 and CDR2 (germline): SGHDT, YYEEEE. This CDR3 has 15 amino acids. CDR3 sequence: CASEPRRTNTGELFF. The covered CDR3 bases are TGTGCCAGCGAGCCACGAAGAACGAACACCGGGGAG. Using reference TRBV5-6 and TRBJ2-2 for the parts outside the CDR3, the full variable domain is DAGVTQSPTHLIKTRGQQVTLRCSPKSGHDTVSWYQQALGQGPQFIFQYYEEEERQRGNFPDRFSGHQFPNYSSELNVNALLLGDSALYLCASEPRRTNTGELFFGEGSRLTVL.

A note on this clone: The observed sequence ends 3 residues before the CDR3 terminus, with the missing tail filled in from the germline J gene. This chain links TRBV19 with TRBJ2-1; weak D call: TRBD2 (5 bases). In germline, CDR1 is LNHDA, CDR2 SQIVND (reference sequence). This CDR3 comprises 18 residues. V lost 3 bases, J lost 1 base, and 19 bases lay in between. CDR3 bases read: TGTGCCAGTAGTATTTCAAGCGGCTACTCCTCTTCCTACAATGAG. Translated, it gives CASSISSGYSSSYNE. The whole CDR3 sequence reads CASSISSGYSSSYNEQFF.

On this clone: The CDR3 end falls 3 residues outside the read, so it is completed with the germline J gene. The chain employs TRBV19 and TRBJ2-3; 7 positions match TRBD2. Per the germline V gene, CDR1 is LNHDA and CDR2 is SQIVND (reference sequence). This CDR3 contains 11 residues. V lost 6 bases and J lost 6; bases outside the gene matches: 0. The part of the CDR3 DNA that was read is TGTGCCAGTAGCGGGGGGGATACG. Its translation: CASSGGDT. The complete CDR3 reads CASSGGDTQYF.

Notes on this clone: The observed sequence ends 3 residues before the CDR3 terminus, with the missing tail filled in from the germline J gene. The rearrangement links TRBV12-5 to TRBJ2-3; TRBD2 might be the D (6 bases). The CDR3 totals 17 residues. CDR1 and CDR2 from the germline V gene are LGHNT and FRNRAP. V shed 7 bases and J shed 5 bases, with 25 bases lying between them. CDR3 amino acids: CASAPYLSGRTGDTQYF. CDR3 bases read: TGTGCTAGTGCCCCCTATTTATCGGGGAGGACGGGAGATACG. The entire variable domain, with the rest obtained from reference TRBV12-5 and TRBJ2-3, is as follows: DARVTQTPRHKVTEMGQEVTMRCQPILGHNTVFWYRQTMMQGLELLAYFRNRAPLDDSGMPKDRFSAEMPDATLATLKIQPSEPRDSAVYFCASAPYLSGRTGDTQYFGPGTRLTVL.

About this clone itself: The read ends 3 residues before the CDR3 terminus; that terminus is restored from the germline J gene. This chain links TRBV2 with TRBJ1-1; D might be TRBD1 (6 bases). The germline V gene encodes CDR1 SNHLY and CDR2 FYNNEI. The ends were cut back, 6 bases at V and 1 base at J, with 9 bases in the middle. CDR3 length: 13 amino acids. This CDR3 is CASRQGGNTEAFF. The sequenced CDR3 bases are TGTGCCAGCAGACAGGGAGGGAACACTGAA.

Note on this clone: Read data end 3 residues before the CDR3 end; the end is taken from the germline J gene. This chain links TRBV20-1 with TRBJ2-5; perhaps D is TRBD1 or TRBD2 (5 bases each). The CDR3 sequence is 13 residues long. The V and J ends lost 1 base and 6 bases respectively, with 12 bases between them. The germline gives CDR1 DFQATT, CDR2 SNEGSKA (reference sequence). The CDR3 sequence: CSARGGVPQTQYF. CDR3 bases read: TGCAGTGCTAGAGGAGGGGTGCCACAGACC.

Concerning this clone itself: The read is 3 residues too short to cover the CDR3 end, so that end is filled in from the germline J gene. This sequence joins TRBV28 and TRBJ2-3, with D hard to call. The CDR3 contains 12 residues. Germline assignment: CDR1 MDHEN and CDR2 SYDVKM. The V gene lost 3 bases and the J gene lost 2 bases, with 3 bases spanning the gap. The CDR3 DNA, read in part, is TGTGCCAGCAGTTTGGCCACAGATACG. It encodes CASSLATDT. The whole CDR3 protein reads CASSLATDTQYF.

The CDR3 DNA, read in part, is TGTGCCAGCAGCATGGACAGGGGGCTTGATTCACCC. This codes for CASSMDRGLDSP. The whole CDR3 region reads CASSMDRGLDSPLHF. This rearrangement joins TRBV5-4 to TRBJ1-6, with 11 positions matching TRBD1. Read coverage stops 3 residues before the CDR3 terminus; the germline J gene supplies the remainder. V lost 4 bases and J lost 8; bases outside the gene matches: 5. This CDR3 comprises 15 residues. Germline assignment: CDR1 SGHNT and CDR2 YYREEE (reference sequence). Looking up the rest from reference TRBV5-4 and TRBJ1-6 gives the full variable domain: ETGVTQSPTHLIKTRGQQVTLRCSSQSGHNTVSWYQQALGQGPQFIFQYYREEENGRGNFPPRFSGLQFPNYSSELNVNALELDDSALYLCASSMDRGLDSPLHFGNGTRLTVT.

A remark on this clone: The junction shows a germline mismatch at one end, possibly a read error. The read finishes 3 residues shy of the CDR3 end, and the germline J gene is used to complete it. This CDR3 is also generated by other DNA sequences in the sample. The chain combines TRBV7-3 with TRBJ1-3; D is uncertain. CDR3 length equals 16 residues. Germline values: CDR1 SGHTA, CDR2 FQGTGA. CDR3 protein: CASSLYGLTSGNTIYF. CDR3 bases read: TGTGCCAGCAGCTTATACGGACTGACCTCTGGAAACACT. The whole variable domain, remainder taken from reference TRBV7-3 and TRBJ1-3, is GAGVSQTPSNKVTEKGKYVELRCDPISGHTALYWYRQSLGQGPEFLIYFQGTGAADDSGLPNDRFFAVRPEGSVSTLKIQRTERGDSAVYLCASSLYGLTSGNTIYFGEGSWLTVV.